This TCR beta chain comes out of a study of identical twins. All donors were healthy Caucasians. A word on this clonotype: Its antigen is currently unknown.

TCRdb fed the 5' RACE reads into MiXCR, producing one record per CDR3 protein. The data show under 500,000 distinct CDR3 sequences, 13% to 15% seen once. Study conclusions and caveats: The more abundant beta clonotypes in cord blood had fewer insertions, and memory repertoires did not show this. Analyses of zero insertions could be partly confounded by invariant MAIT and iNKT cells. Model-predicted out-of-frame TCR alpha sharing fell below observed values in monozygotic twins.

This same sample was also part of a study on yellow fever vaccine responses in identical twins.

Sequencing was carried out using CD4+ T cells sorted from blood. The source is a woman between 18 and 29 years old in good health.

This CDR3 reads CAWSSGRVQPQHF. The CDR3 region has the DNA TGTGCCTGGAGTTCAGGCAGGGTGCAGCCCCAGCATTTT. The J gene is TRBJ1-5, the V gene TRBV30; TRBD1 is a possible D gene (5 bases). V was cut by 2 bases and J by 7 bases, with 12 bases left in between. CDR3 size: 13 residues. Germline CDR1 is GTSNPN and CDR2 is SVGIG (reference sequence).